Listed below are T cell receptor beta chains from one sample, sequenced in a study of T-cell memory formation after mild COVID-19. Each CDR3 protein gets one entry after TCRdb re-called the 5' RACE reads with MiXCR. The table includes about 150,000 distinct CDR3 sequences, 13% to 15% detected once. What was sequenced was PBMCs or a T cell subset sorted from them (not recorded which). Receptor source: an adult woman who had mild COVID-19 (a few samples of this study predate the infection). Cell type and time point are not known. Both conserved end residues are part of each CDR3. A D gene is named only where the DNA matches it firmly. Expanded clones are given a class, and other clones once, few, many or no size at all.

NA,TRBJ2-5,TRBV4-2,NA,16,CASSQDRFEGRETQYF,TGTGCCAGCAGCCAAGATCGTTTCGAGGGGCGGGAGACCCAGTACTTC
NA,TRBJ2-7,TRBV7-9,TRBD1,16,CASSLLRDRGTYEQYF,TGTGCCAGCAGCCTACTCCGGGACAGGGGAACCTACGAGCAGTACTTC
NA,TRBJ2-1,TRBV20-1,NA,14,CSARDTFPYNEQFF,TGCAGTGCTAGAGATACTTTCCCCTACAATGAGCAGTTCTTC
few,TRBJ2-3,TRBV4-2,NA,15,CASSQDRRSADTQYF,TGTGCCAGCAGCCAAGATCGGCGCAGCGCAGATACGCAGTATTTT
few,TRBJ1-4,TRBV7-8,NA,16,CASSGALTPGRGKLFF,TGTGCCAGCAGCGGTGCCCTAACGCCAGGGAGGGGAAAACTGTTTTTT
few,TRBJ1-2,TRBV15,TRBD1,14,CATSSSDRADGYTF,TGTGCCACCAGCAGTTCCGACAGGGCGGACGGCTACACCTTC
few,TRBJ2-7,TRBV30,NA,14,CAWSVGAEGHEQYF,TGTGCCTGGAGTGTAGGGGCAGAGGGCCACGAGCAGTACTTC
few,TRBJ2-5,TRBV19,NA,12,CASSIEAETQYF,TGTGCCAGTAGTATAGAAGCAGAGACCCAGTACTTC
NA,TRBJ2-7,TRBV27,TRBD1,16,CASSPSPGTGTYEQYF,TGTGCCAGCAGTCCCTCCCCGGGGACAGGGACCTACGAGCAGTACTTC
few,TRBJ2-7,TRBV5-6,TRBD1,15,CASSLEPGGYTEQYF,TGTGCCAGCAGCTTGGAGCCAGGGGGCTACACCGAGCAGTACTTC
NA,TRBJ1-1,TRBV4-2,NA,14,CASSQGGLDTEAFF,TGTGCCAGCAGCCAAGGGGGGCTGGACACTGAAGCTTTCTTT
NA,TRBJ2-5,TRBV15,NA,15,CATSNPKHIQETQYF,TGTGCCACCAGCAATCCTAAGCATATCCAAGAGACCCAGTACTTC
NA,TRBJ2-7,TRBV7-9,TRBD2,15,CASSLSGTSPSEQYF,TGTGCCAGCAGCTTATCCGGGACTAGCCCCAGCGAGCAGTACTTC
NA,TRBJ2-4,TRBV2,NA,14,CASSNPLAKNIQYF,TGTGCCAGCAGTAACCCGCTAGCCAAAAACATTCAGTACTTC
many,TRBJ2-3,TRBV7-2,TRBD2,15,CASSLRLAGTDTQYF,TGTGCCAGCAGCCTCAGACTAGCGGGGACAGATACGCAGTATTTT
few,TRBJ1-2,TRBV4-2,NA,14,CASSPAGNNYGYTF,TGTGCCAGCAGCCCGGCAGGGAATAACTATGGCTACACCTTC
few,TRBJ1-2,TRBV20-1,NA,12,CSARDPPYGYTF,TGCAGTGCTAGAGATCCCCCCTATGGCTACACCTTC
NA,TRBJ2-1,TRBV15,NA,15,CATENPRGSYNEQFF,TGTGCCACTGAGAACCCAAGGGGGTCCTACAATGAGCAGTTCTTC
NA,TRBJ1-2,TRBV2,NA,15,CASSEHGTPNYGYTF,TGTGCCAGCAGTGAACACGGGACACCGAACTATGGCTACACCTTC
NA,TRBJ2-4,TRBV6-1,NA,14,CASKFSAFGDIQYF,TGTGCCAGCAAATTTTCAGCCTTTGGGGACATTCAGTACTTC
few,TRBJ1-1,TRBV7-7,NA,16,CASTKGRAGGNTEAFF,TGTGCTAGCACCAAAGGACGGGCCGGCGGAAACACTGAAGCTTTCTTT
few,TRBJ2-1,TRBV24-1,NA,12,CATSDLRGPQFF,TGTGCCACCAGTGATTTGCGGGGGCCCCAATTCTTC
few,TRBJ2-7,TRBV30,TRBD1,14,CAWSMTGGDDEQYF,TGTGCCTGGAGCATGACAGGGGGCGATGACGAGCAGTACTTC
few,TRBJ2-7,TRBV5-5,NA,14,CASSFPGTSYEQYF,TGTGCCAGCAGCTTCCCAGGCACATCCTACGAGCAGTACTTC
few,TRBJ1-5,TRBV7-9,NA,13,CASSLGQNQPQHF,TGTGCCAGCAGCTTAGGACAGAATCAGCCCCAGCATTTT
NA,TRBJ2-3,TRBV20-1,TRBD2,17,CSARGSSGITSTDTQYF,TGCAGTGCTAGGGGATCTAGCGGGATTACTAGCACAGATACGCAGTATTTT
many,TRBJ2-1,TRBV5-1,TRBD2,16,CASSASTSAGLNEQFF,TGCGCCAGCAGCGCCTCGACTAGCGCCGGGTTGAATGAGCAGTTCTTC
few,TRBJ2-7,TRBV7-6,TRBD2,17,CASSFRLAGRSSYEQYF,TGTGCCAGCAGCTTTAGACTAGCGGGAAGGAGCTCCTACGAGCAGTACTTC
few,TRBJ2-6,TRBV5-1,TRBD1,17,CASTGQGQGSGANVLTF,TGCGCCAGCACTGGGCAGGGACAGGGCTCTGGGGCCAACGTCCTGACTTTC
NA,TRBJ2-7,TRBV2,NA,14,CASIGGTMGYEQYF,TGTGCCAGCATAGGGGGGACCATGGGCTACGAGCAGTACTTC
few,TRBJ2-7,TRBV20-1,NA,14,CSARGRDLSYEQYF,TGCAGTGCTAGGGGGCGGGATCTCTCCTACGAGCAGTACTTC
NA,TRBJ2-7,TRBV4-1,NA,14,CASSQALQSYEQYF,TGCGCCAGCAGCCAAGCTTTGCAATCCTACGAGCAGTACTTC
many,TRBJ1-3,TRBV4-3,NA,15,CASSQFQGTLNTIYF,TGCGCCAGCAGCCAATTTCAGGGGACGCTCAACACCATATATTTT
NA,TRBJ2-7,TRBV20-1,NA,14,CSAPSAVSSYEQYF,TGCAGTGCCCCGTCAGCGGTGTCCTCCTACGAGCAGTACTTC
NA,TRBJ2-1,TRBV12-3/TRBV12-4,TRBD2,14,CASSLETSRNEQFF,TGTGCCAGCAGTTTAGAGACTAGCCGGAATGAGCAGTTCTTC
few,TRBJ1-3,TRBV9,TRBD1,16,CASSLRGQHSGNTIYF,TGTGCCAGCAGTCTACGGGGACAGCACTCTGGAAACACCATATATTTT
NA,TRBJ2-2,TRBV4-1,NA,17,CASSQETRTVNTGELFF,TGCGCCAGCAGCCAAGAGACTCGGACCGTCAACACCGGGGAGCTGTTTTTT
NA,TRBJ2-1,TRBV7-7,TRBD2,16,CASSPIAGAPYNEQFF,TGTGCCAGCAGCCCAATAGCGGGGGCCCCCTACAATGAGCAGTTCTTC
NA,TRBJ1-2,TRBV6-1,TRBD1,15,CASSEGWTGDYGYTF,TGTGCCAGCAGTGAAGGATGGACAGGGGACTATGGCTACACCTTC
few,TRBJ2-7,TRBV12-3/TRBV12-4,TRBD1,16,CASSNLGRGPVNEQYF,TGTGCCAGTTCGAATCTGGGCAGGGGGCCGGTAAACGAGCAGTACTTC